Below, 5 T cell receptor beta chains from the same sample are listed, as sequenced in a study of T cell responses to AZD1222 COVID-19 vaccine. Data came from immunoSEQ multiplex PCR; TCRdb stores just in-frame clones and leaves some out. The sample yields 85,000 or so clones, over 80% seen once. Sequencing was performed on peripheral blood, taken on day 0 of AZD1222 vaccination. These receptors came from an adult in good health.

The chain has TRBV6-6 and TRBJ2-2; D call uncertain. The V gene's germline CDR1 is MNHNY and CDR2 SVGAGI (reference sequence). The CDR3 spans 12 residues. Trimming left V 0 bases short and J 4 bases short, with 0 bases between. The CDR3 loop is CASSYSTGELFF. Written as DNA, the CDR3 is TGTGCCAGCAGTTACTCCACCGGGGAGCTGTTTTTT.

The rearrangement links TRBV25-1 to TRBJ2-6, with D hard to call. This CDR3 spans 15 amino acids. CDR1 and CDR2 from the germline V gene are MGHDK and SYGVNS. V lost 1 base, J lost 0 bases, and 4 bases lay in between. CDR3 region: CASSESASGANVLTF. DNA of the CDR3: TGTGCCAGCAGTGAATCGGCCTCTGGGGCCAACGTCCTGACTTTC.

The chain employs TRBV11-3 and TRBJ1-2; 7 bases map to TRBD1. The length of the CDR3 is 13 residues. Germline CDR1 is SGHNT and CDR2 is YENEEA. V gave up 6 bases and J gave up 4 bases; unmatched junction bases: 5. The CDR3 here is CASSGRTGYGYTF. The CDR3 nucleotides read TGTGCCAGCAGTGGGCGGACAGGCTATGGCTACACCTTC.

This clone came up a few times. The chain has TRBV7-9 and TRBJ1-6; D is perhaps TRBD1 (5 bases). The CDR3 has 16 amino acids. With 2 bases removed from V and 10 bases from J, the gap between germline ends came to 18 bases. Germline V CDR1 and CDR2: SEHNR, FQNEAQ (reference sequence). The CDR3 nucleotides read TGTGCCAGCAGCTTATGGATAGGGGTGAGAGGGTCACCCCTCCACTTT. The encoded protein is CASSLWIGVRGSPLHF.

The J gene is TRBJ2-6, the V gene TRBV3-1 (or the pseudogene TRBV3-2); D might be TRBD2 (6 bases). Trimming removed 1 base from V and 0 bases from J, with 10 bases in between. There are 17 residues in the CDR3. The germline CDR1 and CDR2 sequences are LGHDT and YNNKEL (reference sequence). The CDR3 DNA follows: TGTGCCAGCAGCCAAGGCGCGGGAACCTCTGGGGCCAACGTCCTGACTTTC. Its translation is CASSQGAGTSGANVLTF.